Shown below are 19 T cell receptor beta chains from a single sample sequenced in a study of T cells after yellow fever vaccination. TCRdb ran MiXCR on the 5' RACE reads and lists one entry per CDR3 protein. This table holds nearly 550,000 distinct CDR3 sequences, roughly a fifth found once. The input for sequencing was PBMCs, taken 15 days after the yellow fever booster vaccination. These receptors were collected from a man in his thirties or forties who received the YFV17D yellow fever vaccine.

This clonotype was counted between two and nine times. The chain links TRBV7-7 to TRBJ2-5; 10 bases line up with TRBD1. Looked up from germline, CDR1 is SSHAT and CDR2 is FNYEAQ (reference sequence). The J segment lost 5 bases and the V segment lost 5 bases, leaving 8 bases of the junction unmatched. The CDR3 is 15 residues long. The CDR3 region is CASSQTGTGEETQYF. In DNA, the CDR3 is TGTGCCAGCAGCCAAACCGGGACAGGGGAGGAGACCCAGTACTTC.

The V and J genes are TRBV4-3 and TRBJ2-1; 14 bases map to TRBD2. Germline-derived CDR1 and CDR2 are LGHNA and YSLEER. V gave up 4 bases and J gave up 8 bases; unmatched junction bases: 7. CDR3 length: 16 amino acids. CDR3 region: CASSRRTSGRLYEQFF. The CDR3 DNA reads TGCGCCAGCAGCCGCCGGACTAGCGGGAGGCTCTATGAGCAGTTCTTC.

The chain combines TRBV19 with TRBJ1-4; D is possibly TRBD1 (6 bases). Trimming removed 5 bases from V and 7 bases from J, with 14 bases in between. CDR1 is LNHDA, CDR2 SQIVND, per germline (reference sequence). This CDR3 is built from 14 residues. The CDR3 region is CASSPQGFAEKLFF. Written as DNA, the CDR3 is TGTGCCAGTAGTCCGCAGGGGTTTGCTGAAAAACTGTTTTTT.

The V and J genes are TRBV29-1 and TRBJ2-3; TRBD1 is a possible D gene (5 bases). CDR1 and CDR2 from the germline V gene are SQVTM and ANQGSEA. The V end lost 6 bases, the J end lost 1 base, and 11 bases lay between the germline ends. The CDR3 has 13 residues. CDR3 sequence reads: CSVRVGGTDTQYF. The CDR3 nucleotides are TGCAGCGTCAGGGTTGGCGGCACAGATACGCAGTATTTT.

The V and J genes are TRBV28 and TRBJ2-7; the match to TRBD2 covers 11 bases. Unmatched junction bases numbered 6, after V lost 8 bases and J lost 6 bases. CDR3 length: 13 residues. CDR1 is MDHEN and CDR2 is SYDVKM in the germline V gene. The CDR3 nucleotides are TGTGCCAGCGAACTAGCGGGAGTTCGCGAGCAGTACTTC. This encodes CASELAGVREQYF. Full variable domain (missing parts from reference TRBV28 and TRBJ2-7): DVKVTQSSRYLVKRTGEKVFLECVQDMDHENMFWYRQDPGLGLRLIYFSYDVKMKEKGDIPEGYSVSREKKERFSLILESASTNQTSMYLCASELAGVREQYFGPGTRLTVT.

This clonotype has a handful of counts. The chain recombines TRBV4-2 with TRBJ2-1, with D perhaps being TRBD1 or TRBD2 (5 bases each). Per germline, CDR1 LGHNA and CDR2 YNFKEQ. The CDR3 has 15 residues. V was shortened by 0 bases and J by 5 bases, with 11 bases between the two germline ends. The CDR3 DNA follows: TGTGCCAGCAGCCAAGACCCCGGGGCCAACAATGAGCAGTTCTTC. This translates into CASSQDPGANNEQFF.

CDR3 bases: TGTGCCTTCCGGACAGGGGGTAGGCAGCAGTTCTTC. Translation: CAFRTGGRQQFF. V and J are TRBV30 and TRBJ2-1; 10 positions agree with TRBD1. In germline, CDR1 is GTSNPN, CDR2 SVGIG (reference sequence). This CDR3 comprises 12 residues. Trimming cost V 7 bases and J 11 bases; bases outside gene matches: 8.

The CDR3 DNA sequence: TGCAGTGCTAGAGACCGAGCAAACAGGGGATCCTACAATGAGCAGTTCTTC. As protein: CSARDRANRGSYNEQFF. This chain connects TRBV20-1 to TRBJ2-1; the match to TRBD1 covers 7 bases. Germline V gene data show CDR1 as DFQATT and CDR2 as SNEGSKA (reference sequence). CDR3 length: 17 residues. Trimming at V came to 0 bases and at J to 1 base, leaving 9 bases not matched to a gene.

The chain combines TRBV20-1 with TRBJ1-6; TRBD1 might be the D (5 bases). Trimming left V 3 bases short and J 6 bases short, with 9 bases between. Germline CDR1 DFQATT, CDR2 SNEGSKA (reference sequence). The CDR3 length is 13 residues. CDR3 residues: CSARGRGNSPLHF. DNA for the CDR3: TGCAGTGCTAGGGGACGGGGTAATTCACCCCTCCACTTT.

This clonotype has only a few counts. CDR3 amino acids: CASSHEGQGLSYEQYF. The CDR3 nucleotides read TGCGCCAGCAGCCACGAAGGACAGGGGCTCTCCTACGAGCAGTACTTC. The V gene is TRBV4-1, the J gene TRBJ2-7; 9 bases map to TRBD1. The CDR3 contains 16 residues. CDR1 is MGHRA and CDR2 is YSYEKL in the germline V gene. V gave up 3 bases and J gave up 0 bases; unmatched junction bases: 6.

The chain combines TRBV7-2 with TRBJ2-5, with D unresolved. CDR3 length: 13 residues. Germline V gene sequence: CDR1 SGHTA, CDR2 FQGNSA. V shed 3 bases and J shed 1 base, with 6 bases lying between them. CDR3 region: CASSFSFQETQYF. DNA of the CDR3: TGTGCCAGCAGCTTCTCCTTCCAAGAGACCCAGTACTTC.

This chain joins TRBV19 and TRBJ2-7; D is unresolved. The CDR3 is made up of 13 amino acids. V lost 4 bases, J lost 5 bases, and 12 bases lay in between. From germline, CDR1 is LNHDA and CDR2 SQIVND (reference sequence). For the CDR3, the DNA is TGTGCCAGTAGTAGAACAGCCCCTGACGAGCAGTACTTC. This codes for CASSRTAPDEQYF.

This clonotype has only a few counts. The CDR3 DNA follows: TGTGCCACCCAAAGCGGCGCCTCCTACAATGAGCAGTTCTTC. Protein: CATQSGASYNEQFF. The chain recombines TRBV24-1 with TRBJ2-1; perhaps TRBD2 as D (5 bases). V lost 9 bases, J lost 0 bases, and 11 bases lay in between. From germline, CDR1 is KGHDR and CDR2 SFDVKD. CDR3 length: 14 amino acids.

V and J are TRBV30 and TRBJ2-7, with D tentatively TRBD1 (6 bases). The V end was cut by 1 base, the J end by 3 bases, with 10 bases between. Germline CDR1 and CDR2: GTSNPN and SVGIG (reference sequence). The CDR3 has 13 amino acids. CDR3 loop: CAWSAQGLYEQYF. CDR3 coding DNA: TGTGCCTGGAGTGCACAGGGCCTCTACGAGCAGTACTTC.

This clonotype was seen more than once but under ten times. The chain joins TRBV14 to TRBJ2-5; 7 nucleotides align to TRBD2. Germline CDR1 and CDR2: SGHDN and FVKESK. Losses at the gene ends were 2 bases for V and 3 bases for J; bases not matched to a gene: 6. CDR3 size: 15 residues. CDR3 nucleotide sequence: TGTGCCAGCAGCCAACCGCAGCGGGGAGAAGAGACCCAGTACTTC. It specifies CASSQPQRGEETQYF.

The V gene is TRBV4-2, the J gene TRBJ2-7; D might be TRBD1 (6 bases). Germline CDR1 LGHNA, CDR2 YNFKEQ. The CDR3 has 17 residues. The V end was cut by 0 bases, the J end by 1 base, with 16 bases between. For the CDR3, the DNA is TGTGCCAGCAGCCAAGAACCCCCGCCGGGACAATCCTACGAGCAGTACTTC. As protein: CASSQEPPPGQSYEQYF.

The chain uses TRBV28 and TRBJ1-2, with 7 positions matching TRBD1. Germline CDR1 is MDHEN and CDR2 is SYDVKM. Trimming removed 5 bases from V and 5 bases from J; junction bases left unmatched: 5. There are 13 residues in the CDR3. CDR3 loop: CASSDRQGYGYTF. The CDR3 DNA is TGTGCCAGCAGTGATCGACAGGGTTATGGCTACACCTTC.

The rearrangement uses TRBV20-1 and TRBJ2-2, with TRBD2 identical over 8 bases. CDR3 length: 14 residues. The J segment lost 7 bases and the V segment lost 3 bases, leaving 7 bases of the junction unmatched. In germline, CDR1 is DFQATT, CDR2 SNEGSKA (reference sequence). CDR3 DNA: TGCAGTGCTAGGAGGACTAGCATCAGCGGGGAGCTGTTTTTT. Protein product: CSARRTSISGELFF.

Only a few counts were recorded for this clonotype. The gene calls are TRBV20-1 and TRBJ2-7, with 8 bases lining up with TRBD2. The trim removed 8 bases at V and 3 bases at J, leaving 12 bases unmatched. Germline V CDR1 and CDR2: DFQATT, SNEGSKA (reference sequence). The CDR3 has 14 amino acids. CDR3 sequence reads: CSTPSGSNLYEQYF. The DNA of the CDR3 is TGCAGTACTCCCAGCGGGAGTAATCTCTACGAGCAGTACTTC.